This T cell receptor beta chain was captured by sequencing in a study of cytomegalovirus exposure and HLA in healthy donors. This clone appeared once. PCR amplification relied on 60 Vbeta primers (plus 13 Jbeta primers). TCRdb's table, derived via immunoSEQ multiplex PCR, lists solely in-frame clones and lacks some. Altogether roughly 99,000 clones are present, 75% to 80% being singletons, with the ten largest covering approximately 3.8%. Trimming took 6 bases from V and 4 from J, leaving 9 bases between them. Germline loops: CDR1 MNHEY, CDR2 SMNVEV (reference sequence). CDR3 length: 12 amino acids. J is TRBJ1-1 and V is TRBV27; a possible D gene is TRBD1 (5 bases). The material sequenced was PBMCs. The sequence came from a woman between 40 and 55 years old in good health and CMV-seronegative. The CDR3 DNA sequence: TGTGCCAGCAGCACAGGAATCACTGAAGCTTTCTTT. Translated, it gives CASSTGITEAFF.